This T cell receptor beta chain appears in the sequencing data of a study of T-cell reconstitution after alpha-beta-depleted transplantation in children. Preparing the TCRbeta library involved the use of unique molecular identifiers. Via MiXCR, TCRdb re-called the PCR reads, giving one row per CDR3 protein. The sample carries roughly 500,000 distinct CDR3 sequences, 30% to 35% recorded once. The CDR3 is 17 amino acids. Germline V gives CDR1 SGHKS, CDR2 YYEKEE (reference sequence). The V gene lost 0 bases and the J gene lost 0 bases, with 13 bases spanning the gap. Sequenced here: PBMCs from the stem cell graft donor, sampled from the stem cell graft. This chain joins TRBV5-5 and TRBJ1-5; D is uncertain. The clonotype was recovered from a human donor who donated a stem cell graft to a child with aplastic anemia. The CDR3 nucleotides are TGTGCCAGCAGCTTGGAGCACGGACCCCCTAGCAATCAGCCCCAGCATTTT. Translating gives CASSLEHGPPSNQPQHF.